The entry that follows covers one TCR beta chain sequence. As yet, its antigen is unknown. Libraries were prepared by immunoSEQ multiplex PCR; TCRdb keeps only in-frame clonotypes and omits some of them. Among about 120,000 clones listed, 89% were seen once. This sample was taken from a study of cytomegalovirus exposure and HLA in healthy donors. Study results and limitations: A few of the chains that were CMV-associated were confirmed in vitro to be specific for CMV antigens. 164 TCR beta chains were listed as cytomegalovirus-associated.

The donors belonged to the approximately 130-subject validation cohort, separate from the approximately 700-subject first cohort. CDR1 and CDR2 (germline): MNHEY, SMNVEV (reference sequence). The V gene lost 3 bases and the J gene lost 4 bases, with 10 bases spanning the gap. This CDR3 is 14 amino acids long. This rearrangement joins TRBV27 to TRBJ2-1; tentative D call: TRBD1 (5 bases). Sequencing input: PBMCs. The sequence was collected from a woman aged 18-29 years in good health and CMV-seronegative. The CDR3: CASSFGAEYNEQFF. DNA for the CDR3: TGTGCCAGCAGTTTTGGGGCGGAGTACAATGAGCAGTTCTTC.